The 24 T cell receptor beta chains given below trace back to one sample, sequenced in a study of T cell repertoires in cytomegalovirus infection. No cognate antigen is known for these TCRs. Each CDR3 protein is one row after TCRdb ran MiXCR on the reads. This table has 140,000 to 150,000 distinct CDR3 sequences, about 32% appearing once. The sample here was CD8+ T cells from cultured PBMCs, taken from culture after CMV antigen stimulation. The receptors come from a human donor in good health (CMV status not recorded). Some clones in this sample may be carry-over from other donors' samples.

The V gene is TRBV7-7, the J gene TRBJ2-5; 9 bases match TRBD1. The CDR3 spans 16 residues. The V gene end was trimmed by 2 bases and the J gene end by 3 bases; junction bases not matched to a gene: 7. Germline lookup yields CDR1 SSHAT and CDR2 FNYEAQ (reference sequence). CDR3 sequence reads: CASSLQGGDREETQYF. CDR3 DNA sequence: TGTGCCAGCAGCTTACAAGGCGGGGACAGGGAAGAGACCCAGTACTTC.

This clonotype was counted many times. The rearrangement joins TRBV6-5 to TRBJ1-1; D is undetermined. This CDR3 is 15 amino acids long. Trimming pared 1 base from V and 1 base from J, leaving 10 bases between. CDR1 and CDR2 from the germline V gene are MNHEY and SVGAGI. CDR3 in amino acids: CASSYYGSGNTEAFF. CDR3 nucleotide sequence: TGTGCCAGCAGTTACTACGGGTCCGGGAACACTGAAGCTTTCTTT.

This clonotype was recorded a few times. V is TRBV7-9 and J is TRBJ2-1, with TRBD1 matching over 7 bases. V was clipped by 5 bases and J by 0 bases; unmatched bases: 7. The CDR3 contains 16 residues. Germline lookup yields CDR1 SEHNR and CDR2 FQNEAQ (reference sequence). CDR3 in amino acids: CASSHGTASSYNEQFF. In DNA form, the CDR3 reads TGTGCCAGCAGCCACGGGACAGCAAGCTCCTACAATGAGCAGTTCTTC.

This chain links TRBV7-2 with TRBJ1-1, with D possibly TRBD1 on 5 matching bases. Germline V gene sequence: CDR1 SGHTA, CDR2 FQGNSA. The V and J ends lost 1 base and 4 bases respectively, with 7 bases between them. The CDR3 runs 13 residues. The CDR3 here is CASSLEGATEAFF. In nucleotides, the CDR3 is TGTGCCAGCAGCTTAGAAGGGGCCACTGAAGCTTTCTTT.

The table lists this clonotype with a few counts. This chain joins TRBV12-3 or TRBV12-4 and TRBJ2-3, with 9 bases fitting TRBD2. The CDR3 is 15 residues long. V trimming: 5 bases; J trimming: 2 bases; junction bases outside the gene matches: 5. CDR3 sequence (DNA): TGTGCCAGCAGTGGGGGGGGACTAGCCACAGATACGCAGTATTTT. Its translation: CASSGGGLATDTQYF.

The chain joins TRBV30 to TRBJ2-1, with a possible D match to TRBD2 (6 bases). The CDR3 runs 15 residues. Trimming took 4 bases from V and 6 from J, leaving 19 bases between them. The V gene's germline CDR1 is GTSNPN and CDR2 SVGIG (reference sequence). For the CDR3, the DNA is TGTGCCTGGACCCCACCGGCGGAGGGATTCAATGAGCAGTTCTTC. It yields the protein CAWTPPAEGFNEQFF. Looking up the rest from reference TRBV30 and TRBJ2-1 gives the full variable domain: SQTIHQWPATLVQPVGSPLSLECTVEGTSNPNLYWYRQAAGRGLQLLFYSVGIGQISSEVPQNLSASRPQDRQFILSSKKLLLSDSGFYLCAWTPPAEGFNEQFFGPGTRLTVL.

The chain employs TRBV4-1 and TRBJ2-7, with unresolved D. The CDR3 sequence is 14 residues long. Trimming took off 1 base at V and 2 bases at J, with 9 bases between the two ends. Germline assignment: CDR1 MGHRA and CDR2 YSYEKL. CDR3 nucleotides: TGCGCCAGCAGCCAAGTATCCGACCCCTACGAGCAGTACTTC. Translated: CASSQVSDPYEQYF.

This clonotype was seen repeatedly, ten times or more. The CDR3 DNA sequence: TGTGCCAGCAGCTTATATACCTACGAGCAGTACTTC. It is translated as CASSLYTYEQYF. The chain links TRBV7-2 to TRBJ2-7, with unresolved D. Germline-derived CDR1 and CDR2 are SGHTA and FQGNSA. This CDR3 has 12 residues. Trimming took 2 bases from V and 2 from J, leaving 4 bases between them.

This clonotype came up a few times. The rearrangement joins TRBV5-6 to TRBJ2-2; 9 bases are shared with TRBD2. The V gene's germline CDR1 is SGHDT and CDR2 YYEEEE. The ends lost 4 bases at V and 0 bases at J; junction bases unmatched: 4. The CDR3 is 16 amino acids. In DNA, the CDR3 is TGTGCCAGCAGCACCTGGACTAGCGCGAACACCGGGGAGCTGTTTTTT. It is translated as CASSTWTSANTGELFF.

This clonotype has a handful of counts. The chain is built from TRBV12-3 or TRBV12-4 and TRBJ2-5; no reliable D call. The CDR3 has 13 residues. Trimming left V 5 bases short and J 5 bases short, with 12 bases between. The CDR3 loop reads CASSAVLGETQYF. In DNA, the CDR3 is TGTGCCAGCAGTGCCGTCCTGGGGGAGACCCAGTACTTC.

This clonotype was observed a few times. The chain links TRBV7-9 to TRBJ2-6; TRBD2 matches at 7 bases. CDR1 and CDR2 from the germline V gene are SEHNR and FQNEAQ (reference sequence). The CDR3 is made up of 16 amino acids. The V segment lost 3 bases and the J segment 0 bases; nucleotides outside the gene matches: 2. In DNA form, the CDR3 reads TGTGCCAGCAGCTTCCGGGAGGCCTCTGGGGCCAACGTCCTGACTTTC. Amino acid sequence: CASSFREASGANVLTF.

CDR3 sequence reads: CASSRDRASGNTIYF. CDR3 coding DNA: TGTGCCAGCAGTCGGGACAGGGCTTCTGGAAACACCATATATTTT. The V and J genes are TRBV11-2 and TRBJ1-3; 9 positions match TRBD1. There are 15 residues in the CDR3. Germline values: CDR1 SGHAT, CDR2 FQNNGV. V dropped 6 bases and J dropped 1; count of bases not matched to a gene: 4.

This clonotype has more than one count but fewer than ten. Germline and junction disagree at one end, which may indicate a read error. The rearrangement joins TRBV27 to TRBJ1-6; no clear D gene. The CDR3 runs 14 residues. Looked up from germline, CDR1 is MNHEY and CDR2 is SMNVEV (reference sequence). The CDR3 region has the DNA TGTGCCAGCAGTCAAGGGTCAGGCGGAATAATACTCACCTTT. Its protein is CASSQGSGGIILTF.

The chain links TRBV5-1 to TRBJ2-7; 8 positions match TRBD1. After removal of 0 bases from V and 3 bases from J, the junction contained 5 bases not matched to a gene. Germline values: CDR1 SGHRS, CDR2 YFSETQ. There are 15 residues in the CDR3. Written as DNA, the CDR3 is TGCGCCAGCAGCTTGGCCCCGGGACAGGTCTACGAGCAGTACTTC. As protein: CASSLAPGQVYEQYF.

As concerns this clonotype: A junction end diverges from the germline sequence, so it may reflect a read error. This chain joins TRBV7-2 and TRBJ1-1, with D possibly being TRBD1 (6 bases). CDR3 length equals 14 residues. The V gene's germline CDR1 is SGHTA and CDR2 FQGNSA. In DNA form, the CDR3 reads TGTGGCAGCAGCTTCGACAGGCTAGTGGTTGAAGCTTTCTTT. Translated, it gives CGSSFDRLVVEAFF.

This chain links TRBV7-6 with TRBJ2-3; D gene uncertain. This CDR3 contains 13 residues. V lost 1 base and J lost 8, with 10 bases in between. Germline V lookup: CDR1 SGHVS, CDR2 FNYEAQ. CDR3 bases: TGTGCCAGCAGCTTAGTTAACGGTGGTACGCAGTATTTT. It translates to CASSLVNGGTQYF.

The V and J genes are TRBV5-1 and TRBJ1-1; D is unresolved. V was pared by 4 bases and J by 0 bases, with 13 bases between. Germline-derived CDR1 and CDR2 are SGHRS and YFSETQ. This CDR3 contains 15 residues. CDR3 DNA: TGCGCCAGCAGCAATCCGGTTGAGTTGAACACTGAAGCTTTCTTT. Translation gives CASSNPVELNTEAFF.

This clonotype was seen only a few times. This chain connects TRBV20-1 to TRBJ1-2, with a tentative D call TRBD1 (5 bases). V shed 0 bases and J shed 3 bases, with 14 bases lying between them. The CDR3 runs 15 residues. Per the germline V gene, CDR1 is DFQATT and CDR2 is SNEGSKA (reference sequence). The CDR3 loop reads CSARDPGPTYYGYTF. CDR3 nucleotides: TGCAGTGCTAGAGATCCGGGACCGACCTACTATGGCTACACCTTC.

This chain joins TRBV5-1 and TRBJ1-2, with D possibly TRBD1 on 5 matching bases. Trimming removed 6 bases from V and 7 bases from J, with 16 bases in between. CDR3 length: 13 amino acids. Germline V gene data show CDR1 as SGHRS and CDR2 as YFSETQ. CDR3 in amino acids: CASTPLGGFGYTF. The CDR3 nucleotides read TGCGCCAGCACCCCATTGGGGGGGTTTGGCTACACCTTC.

Ten or more counts support this clonotype. The chain recombines TRBV11-2 with TRBJ2-7; D possibly corresponds to TRBD1 (5 bases). Looked up from germline, CDR1 is SGHAT and CDR2 is FQNNGV. This CDR3 comprises 12 residues. The V end lost 4 bases, the J end lost 4 bases, and 8 bases lay between the germline ends. As DNA, the CDR3 is TGTGCCAGCAGCTCAGGACATTACGAGCAGTACTTC. Its translation is CASSSGHYEQYF.

The V gene is TRBV14, the J gene TRBJ2-3; D is possibly TRBD1 or TRBD2 (5 bases each). There are 16 residues in the CDR3. Per germline, CDR1 SGHDN and CDR2 FVKESK. Trimming pared 4 bases from V and 2 bases from J, leaving 16 bases between. The CDR3 nucleotides read TGTGCCAGCAGCCCCCTTATGTGGGGACCCACAGATACGCAGTATTTT. Translated, it gives CASSPLMWGPTDTQYF. Together with reference TRBV14 and TRBJ2-3, the CDR3 gives the full variable domain: EAGVTQFPSHSVIEKGQTVTLRCDPISGHDNLYWYRRVMGKEIKFLLHFVKESKQDESGMPNNRFLAERTGGTYSTLKVQPAELEDSGVYFCASSPLMWGPTDTQYFGPGTRLTVL.

This clonotype has more than one count but fewer than ten. The V gene is TRBV12-3 or TRBV12-4, the J gene TRBJ1-2, with D possibly being TRBD1 (6 bases). Trimming removed 5 bases at V and 3 bases at J, with 16 bases between. The CDR3 runs 15 residues. CDR3 nucleotides: TGTGCCAGCAGTCCCTCCCCAGGGGTCGACTATGGCTACACCTTC. Translation: CASSPSPGVDYGYTF.

The V and J genes are TRBV28 and TRBJ1-2; no clear D. The CDR3 loop spans 13 amino acids. The V gene's germline CDR1 is MDHEN and CDR2 SYDVKM. V was trimmed by 3 bases and J by 4 bases, leaving 9 bases between them. The CDR3 is CASSLARGYGYTF. CDR3 sequence (DNA): TGTGCCAGCAGTTTGGCACGGGGCTATGGCTACACCTTC.

This chain links TRBV19 with TRBJ1-1; D gene uncertain. The CDR3 has 13 residues. Per germline, CDR1 LNHDA and CDR2 SQIVND (reference sequence). V was cut by 4 bases and J by 0 bases, with 6 bases left in between. CDR3 nucleotide sequence: TGTGCCAGTAGTAGATCAATGAACACTGAAGCTTTCTTT. Amino acid sequence: CASSRSMNTEAFF.